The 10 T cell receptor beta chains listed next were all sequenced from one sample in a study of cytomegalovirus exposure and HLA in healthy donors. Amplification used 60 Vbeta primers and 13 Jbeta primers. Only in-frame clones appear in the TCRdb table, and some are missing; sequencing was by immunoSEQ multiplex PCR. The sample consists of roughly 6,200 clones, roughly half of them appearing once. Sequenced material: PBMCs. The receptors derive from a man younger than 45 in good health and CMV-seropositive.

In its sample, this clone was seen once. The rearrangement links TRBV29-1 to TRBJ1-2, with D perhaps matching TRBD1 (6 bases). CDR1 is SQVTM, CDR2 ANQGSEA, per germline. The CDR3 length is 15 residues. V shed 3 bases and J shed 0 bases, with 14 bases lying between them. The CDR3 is CSVESHRVANYGYTF. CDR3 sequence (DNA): TGCAGCGTTGAGAGCCACAGGGTTGCTAACTATGGCTACACCTTC.

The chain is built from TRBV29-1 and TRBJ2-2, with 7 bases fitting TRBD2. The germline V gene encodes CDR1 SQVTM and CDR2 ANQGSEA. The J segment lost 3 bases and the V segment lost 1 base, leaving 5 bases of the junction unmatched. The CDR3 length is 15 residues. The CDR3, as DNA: TGCAGCGTTGAAGTGCGGGGGTTTGACACCGGGGAGCTGTTTTTT. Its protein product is CSVEVRGFDTGELFF.

DNA of the CDR3: TGCAGCGTTGTAACAGGCGAATTCTCCTACAATGAGCAGTTCTTC. This gives the protein CSVVTGEFSYNEQFF. The rearrangement uses TRBV29-1 and TRBJ2-1; perhaps TRBD1 as D (5 bases). The CDR3 extends over 15 amino acids. Germline CDR1 reads SQVTM; CDR2 reads ANQGSEA. Trimming cost V 4 bases and J 0 bases, with 13 bases left between them.

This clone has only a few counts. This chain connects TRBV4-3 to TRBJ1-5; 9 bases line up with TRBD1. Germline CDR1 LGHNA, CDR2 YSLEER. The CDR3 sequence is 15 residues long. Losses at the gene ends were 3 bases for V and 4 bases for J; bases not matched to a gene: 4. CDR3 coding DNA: TGCGCCAGCAGCCACGACAGGGGGGGAAATCAGCCCCAGCATTTT. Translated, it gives CASSHDRGGNQPQHF.

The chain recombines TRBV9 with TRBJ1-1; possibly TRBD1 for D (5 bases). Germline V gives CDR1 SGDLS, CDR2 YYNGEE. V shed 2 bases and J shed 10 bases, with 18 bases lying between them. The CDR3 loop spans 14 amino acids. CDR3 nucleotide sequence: TGTGCCAGCAGCGTGGGGGGGGAAACCGGCCCAGCTTTCTTT. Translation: CASSVGGETGPAFF.

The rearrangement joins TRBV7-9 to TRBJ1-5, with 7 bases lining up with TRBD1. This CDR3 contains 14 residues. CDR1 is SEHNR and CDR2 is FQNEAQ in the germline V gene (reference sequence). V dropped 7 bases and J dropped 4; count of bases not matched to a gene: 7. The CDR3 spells CASTLTGQNQPQHF. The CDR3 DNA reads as TGTGCCAGCACTCTGACAGGGCAGAATCAGCCCCAGCATTTT.

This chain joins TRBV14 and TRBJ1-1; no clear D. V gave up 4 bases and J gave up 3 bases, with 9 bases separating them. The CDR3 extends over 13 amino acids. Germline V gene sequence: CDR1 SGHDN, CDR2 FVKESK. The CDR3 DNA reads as TGTGCCAGCAGCCTCATAATAGACACTGAAGCTTTCTTT. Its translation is CASSLIIDTEAFF. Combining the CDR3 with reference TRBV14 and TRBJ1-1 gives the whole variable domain EAGVTQFPSHSVIEKGQTVTLRCDPISGHDNLYWYRRVMGKEIKFLLHFVKESKQDESGMPNNRFLAERTGGTYSTLKVQPAELEDSGVYFCASSLIIDTEAFFGQGTRLTVV.

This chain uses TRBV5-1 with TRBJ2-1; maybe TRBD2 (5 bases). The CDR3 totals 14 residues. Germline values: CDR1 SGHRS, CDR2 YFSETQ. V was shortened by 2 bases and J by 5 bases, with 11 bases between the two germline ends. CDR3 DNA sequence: TGCGCCAGCAGCTTAGGACTGGTCGACAATGAGCAGTTCTTC. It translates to CASSLGLVDNEQFF.

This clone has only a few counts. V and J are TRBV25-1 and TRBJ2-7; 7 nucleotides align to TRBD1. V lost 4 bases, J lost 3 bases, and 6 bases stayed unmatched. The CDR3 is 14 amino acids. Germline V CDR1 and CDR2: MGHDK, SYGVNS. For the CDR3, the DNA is TGTGCCAGCAGTGGCGACAGGGACCGCTACGAGCAGTACTTC. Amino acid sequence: CASSGDRDRYEQYF.

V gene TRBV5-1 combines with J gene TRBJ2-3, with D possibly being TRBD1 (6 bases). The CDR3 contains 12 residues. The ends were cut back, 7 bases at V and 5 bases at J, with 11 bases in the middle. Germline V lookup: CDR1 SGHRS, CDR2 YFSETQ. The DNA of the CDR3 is TGCGCCAGCGGCCTAGGGGGAGATACGCAGTATTTT. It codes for CASGLGGDTQYF.